In this sample, the clone carrying this T cell receptor beta chain turned up a few times. The data stem from a study of cytomegalovirus exposure and HLA in healthy donors. Across the whole study: Early release data held 85 million or so unique TCRs from HLA-typed donors.

The germline V gene encodes CDR1 LGHNA and CDR2 YNFKEQ. The V gene end was trimmed by 1 base and the J gene end by 3 bases; junction bases not matched to a gene: 7. The CDR3 spans 16 residues. The PCR contained 60 Vbeta and 13 Jbeta primers. Repertoires were generated with immunoSEQ multiplex PCR, while TCRdb's copy carries only in-frame clones and drops some. The table shows fewer than 110,000 clones, with approximately 72% occurring only once. Among the donors, all were healthy bone marrow donors. Sequenced: PBMCs. This chain joins TRBV4-2 and TRBJ2-7; TRBD2 agrees at 9 bases. The origin of this receptor is a woman between 35 and 50 years old in good health and CMV-seronegative. CDR3 nucleotides: TGTGCCAGCAGCCAAGTCCGAGCGGGGGGTTTCTACGAGCAGTACTTC. Encoded protein: CASSQVRAGGFYEQYF.